This note documents a single T cell receptor (beta chain) sequence. What it binds is unknown. The lymph nodes were axillary draining lymph nodes from breast cancer patients. In TCRdb, the multiplex PCR reads were re-called with MiXCR into one record per CDR3 protein. The sample shows 180,000 or so distinct CDR3 sequences, approximately 33% of them seen only once. This record belongs to a study of breast tumors, draining lymph nodes, adjacent tissues. General study points: That most tumor T cells come from lymph nodes remained unproven.

In germline, CDR1 is MNHNS, CDR2 SASEGT. V gave up 2 bases and J gave up 6 bases; unmatched junction bases: 8. The CDR3 consists of 15 residues. The clonotype originates from a female donor with breast cancer. Some clones in this sample may be carry-over from other donors' samples. Specimen: axillary lymph node tissue. The rearrangement links TRBV6-1 to TRBJ2-7, with 9 bases lining up with TRBD1. As DNA, the CDR3 is TGTGCCAGCAGTGAATACGGGACAGGGAACTGCGAGCAGTACTTC. It encodes CASSEYGTGNCEQYF.